The source of this T cell receptor beta chain is a study of shared clonotypes between healthy human individuals. Libraries were prepared by immunoSEQ multiplex PCR; TCRdb keeps only in-frame clonotypes and omits some of them. The data hold 80,000 to 100,000 clones, with over 60% observed a single time. The CDR3 is 15 amino acids. The V end lost 0 bases, the J end lost 8 bases, and 16 bases lay between the germline ends. Germline V gives CDR1 SGHAT, CDR2 FQNNGV. The source of this sequence is a man younger than 40 in good health. Sequences were obtained from memory CD8+ T cells sorted from blood. The subset is: CD45RO+ cells pooled with CCR7-negative TemRA cells. V gene TRBV11-2 combines with J gene TRBJ1-1; no reliable D call. The CDR3 here is CASSLEFGFVHEAFF. The CDR3 nucleotides read TGTGCCAGCAGCTTAGAATTTGGATTTGTACACGAAGCTTTCTTT.